This paragraph covers one T cell receptor beta chain sequence. A much larger clonotype is one base distant, so this may be a read error. TCRdb called the 5' RACE reads again in MiXCR, with one record for every CDR3 protein. The sample holds roughly 140,000 distinct CDR3 sequences, about 7.7% seen once. The data were taken from a study of T cells after yellow fever vaccination. The germline V gene encodes CDR1 DFQATT and CDR2 SNEGSKA (reference sequence). The CDR3 covers 14 residues. V dropped 3 bases and J dropped 11 bases, with 22 bases sitting between them. The starting material was CD4+ T cells sorted from PBMCs, obtained 5 days after the yellow fever booster vaccination. The chain couples TRBV20-1 to TRBJ1-1, with D maybe TRBD1 (6 bases). The sequence derives from a man younger than 40 who received the YFV17D yellow fever vaccine. CDR3: CSARQHTNRDMAFF. The CDR3 DNA follows: TGCAGTGCTAGGCAACACACAAACAGGGATATGGCTTTCTTT.